The rows below give T cell receptor beta chains drawn from one sample of a study of T cells in Graves' hyperthyroidism and ophthalmopathy. TCRdb recomputed calls from the multiplex PCR reads with MiXCR, one row per CDR3 protein. The sample carries hundreds of thousands of distinct CDR3 sequences, 13% to 15% recorded once. Sequencing input: blood. The source is a woman younger than 30 with Graves' hyperthyroidism. CDR3s include the opening cysteine and the closing phenylalanine or tryptophan. The order of the fields is V gene, clone size, D gene, J gene, CDR3 protein, CDR3 DNA. A D gene is named only where the DNA matches it firmly. Not all rows give a size; the values are once, few, many and, for expanded clones, a class.

v_call: TRBV6-1; clone_size: few; d_call: .; j_call: TRBJ2-5; cdr3_aa: CASAEGNRVKYF; cdr3_nt: TGTGCCAGCGCTGAAGGAAATAGGGTTAAGTACTTC
v_call: TRBV20-1; clone_size: .; d_call: .; j_call: TRBJ1-5; cdr3_aa: CSAQRPLTPQQPQHF; cdr3_nt: TGCAGTGCCCAGCGACCTTTAACTCCCCAGCAGCCCCAGCATTTT
v_call: TRBV29-1; clone_size: many; d_call: .; j_call: TRBJ2-1; cdr3_aa: CSVEPGERREQFF; cdr3_nt: TGCAGCGTTGAGCCAGGGGAACGTCGCGAGCAGTTCTTC
v_call: TRBV19; clone_size: few; d_call: .; j_call: TRBJ1-1; cdr3_aa: CASSIGGQSPEAFF; cdr3_nt: TGTGCCAGTAGTATAGGGGGGCAAAGCCCTGAAGCTTTCTTT
v_call: TRBV2; clone_size: .; d_call: .; j_call: TRBJ1-1; cdr3_aa: CASSEEWGGTEAFF; cdr3_nt: TGTGCCAGCAGTGAAGAGTGGGGCGGGACTGAAGCTTTCTTT
v_call: TRBV7-6; clone_size: many; d_call: .; j_call: TRBJ2-7; cdr3_aa: CASSLGGQGRNEQYF; cdr3_nt: TGTGCCAGCAGCTTAGGAGGCCAGGGGAGGAACGAGCAGTACTTC
v_call: TRBV29-1; clone_size: .; d_call: TRBD2; j_call: TRBJ2-3; cdr3_aa: CSVSTSGATQYF; cdr3_nt: TGCAGCGTTAGTACTAGCGGGGCCACGCAGTATTTT
v_call: TRBV7-9; clone_size: many; d_call: TRBD2; j_call: TRBJ2-1; cdr3_aa: CASSTTSGSDNEQFF; cdr3_nt: TGTGCCAGCAGCACGACTAGCGGGTCGGACAATGAGCAGTTCTTC
v_call: TRBV6-1; clone_size: .; d_call: .; j_call: TRBJ1-5; cdr3_aa: CASSDPPRQPQHF; cdr3_nt: TGTGCCAGCAGTGACCCCCCGCGGCAGCCCCAGCATTTT
v_call: TRBV19; clone_size: .; d_call: .; j_call: TRBJ2-6; cdr3_aa: CASSNFIRMSGANVLTF; cdr3_nt: TGTGCCAGTAGTAATTTTATTAGGATGTCTGGGGCCAACGTCCTGACTTTC
v_call: TRBV10-3; clone_size: many; d_call: .; j_call: TRBJ2-5; cdr3_aa: CAISDGGIKGETQYF; cdr3_nt: TGTGCCATCAGTGATGGGGGAATCAAGGGGGAGACCCAGTACTTC
v_call: TRBV20-1; clone_size: many; d_call: .; j_call: TRBJ2-3; cdr3_aa: CSAAVSTDTQYF; cdr3_nt: TGCAGTGCCGCTGTAAGCACAGATACGCAGTATTTT
v_call: TRBV2; clone_size: few; d_call: TRBD1; j_call: TRBJ1-5; cdr3_aa: CASAFNQGASQPQHF; cdr3_nt: TGTGCCAGCGCCTTTAATCAGGGGGCGTCTCAGCCCCAGCATTTT
v_call: TRBV28; clone_size: .; d_call: TRBD1; j_call: TRBJ2-2; cdr3_aa: CASISGTGVTGELFF; cdr3_nt: TGTGCCAGCATCTCCGGGACAGGGGTTACCGGGGAGCTGTTTTTT
v_call: TRBV6-1; clone_size: .; d_call: TRBD1; j_call: TRBJ2-5; cdr3_aa: CASSMTGTTETQYF; cdr3_nt: TGTGCCAGCAGTATGACAGGGACCACAGAGACCCAGTACTTC
v_call: TRBV27; clone_size: many; d_call: TRBD1; j_call: TRBJ1-1; cdr3_aa: CASSFRDRGLSTEAFF; cdr3_nt: TGTGCCAGCAGTTTCCGGGACAGGGGGCTGAGCACTGAAGCTTTCTTT
v_call: TRBV9; clone_size: .; d_call: TRBD1; j_call: TRBJ1-1; cdr3_aa: CASSELGQMNTEAFF; cdr3_nt: TGTGCCAGCAGCGAGTTGGGACAGATGAACACTGAAGCTTTCTTT
v_call: TRBV6-2/TRBV6-3; clone_size: .; d_call: TRBD1; j_call: TRBJ1-5; cdr3_aa: CASSYYRGHQPQHF; cdr3_nt: TGTGCCAGCAGTTACTACAGGGGACATCAGCCCCAGCATTTT
v_call: TRBV6-4; clone_size: .; d_call: .; j_call: TRBJ2-3; cdr3_aa: CASSDRGARTDTQYF; cdr3_nt: TGTGCCAGCAGTGACAGGGGTGCTCGCACAGATACGCAGTATTTT
v_call: TRBV12-3/TRBV12-4; clone_size: many; d_call: TRBD1; j_call: TRBJ2-2; cdr3_aa: CASSLGTGNTGELFF; cdr3_nt: TGTGCCAGCAGTTTAGGGACAGGGAACACCGGGGAGCTGTTTTTT
v_call: TRBV20-1; clone_size: many; d_call: .; j_call: TRBJ1-1; cdr3_aa: CSASPLGRGNTEAFF; cdr3_nt: TGCAGTGCTAGTCCCTTGGGGCGCGGGAACACTGAAGCTTTCTTT
v_call: TRBV7-2; clone_size: few; d_call: TRBD2; j_call: TRBJ2-3; cdr3_aa: CASSLGLAGARVSDTQYF; cdr3_nt: TGTGCCAGCAGCTTAGGACTAGCGGGAGCTCGCGTGTCAGATACGCAGTATTTT
v_call: TRBV2; clone_size: many; d_call: TRBD2; j_call: TRBJ2-2; cdr3_aa: CASSPGLAGGNRELFF; cdr3_nt: TGTGCCAGCAGTCCGGGACTAGCGGGAGGGAACCGGGAGCTGTTTTTT
v_call: TRBV19; clone_size: few; d_call: .; j_call: TRBJ2-6; cdr3_aa: CASSFPRGIGANVLTF; cdr3_nt: TGTGCCAGTAGTTTCCCTCGGGGCATTGGGGCCAACGTCCTGACTTTC
v_call: TRBV4-1; clone_size: .; d_call: .; j_call: TRBJ1-2; cdr3_aa: CASSQEIGWNYGYTF; cdr3_nt: TGCGCCAGCAGCCAAGAGATAGGGTGGAACTATGGCTACACCTTC
v_call: TRBV29-1; clone_size: .; d_call: .; j_call: TRBJ2-2; cdr3_aa: CSVEDPGINTGELFF; cdr3_nt: TGCAGCGTTGAAGATCCGGGAATAAACACCGGGGAGCTGTTTTTT
v_call: TRBV4-3; clone_size: .; d_call: .; j_call: TRBJ1-4; cdr3_aa: CASSQDSQTTNEKLFF; cdr3_nt: TGCGCCAGCAGCCAAGATAGCCAGACAACTAATGAAAAACTGTTTTTT
v_call: TRBV12-3/TRBV12-4; clone_size: few; d_call: TRBD1; j_call: TRBJ1-5; cdr3_aa: CASSNSDRDQPQHF; cdr3_nt: TGTGCCAGCAGTAACTCGGACAGGGATCAGCCCCAGCATTTT